This T cell receptor beta chain originates from a study of CD8 T cells in ankylosing spondylitis (dated by TCRdb to between 2016 and 2019). About the study as a whole: The study set out to find disease-linked TCR variants by profiling T cell receptor beta repertoires in ankylosing spondylitis patients and healthy donors. In total, the full study cohort was made up of 85 to 140 healthy donors and 20 to 25 ankylosing spondylitis patients. Peripheral blood was sampled, and synovial fluid was additionally collected from ankylosing spondylitis patients.

Broader findings and caveats from the paper: Some motif variants were previously reported in synovial fluid and blood of reactive arthritis patients, suggesting common disease-initiation mechanisms. According to the report, matched synovial fluid samples from ankylosing spondylitis patients were significantly enriched for the disease-linked clones. The disease-linked clones showed a CD8+ phenotype and occurred at relatively low frequencies in peripheral blood. Blood from ankylosing spondylitis patients appeared to be characterized by a TCR beta motif made up of about 8 highly homologous amino acid variants.

Instrument on record: Illumina HiSeq 2500. TCR beta libraries were prepared by quantitative 5'-RACE with molecular barcodes. Processing in the source paper ran as follows. To identify disease-linked TCR variants, a new computational method was used, one built on a probabilistic model of VDJ rearrangement. Through fastp at Q25 and MiXCR, TCRdb rebuilt clones from the public reads, retaining in-frame beta chains. Each CDR3 protein appears once, grouped with its most common genes and DNA. TCRdb, not the original authors, processed these V and J calls. This sample is represented by roughly 700,000 distinct CDR3 sequences; around 20% of them were singletons. Around 19% of the sample is held by the ten biggest clonotypes. CDR1 and CDR2 were assigned from the germline V gene as SNHLY and FYNNEI. Inclusive of the bounding cysteine and phenylalanine, the CDR3 is 16 residues long. CDR3 DNA only is kept here, 48 bases in frame from base 1. V is pared back by 1 base and J by 1 base, with 11 bases lying between the germline termini.

Only a few counts were recorded for this clonotype. Its antigen specificity is not known. No base quality values were provided; no much bigger clone lies one nucleotide off. Sequenced: blood, either unsorted or a sorted T cell fraction (not recorded which). The chain is encoded by TRBV2 joined to TRBJ1-3; the D gene is unclear. The clonotype comes from a male donor with ankylosing spondylitis. The CDR3 region reads CASSEERSISGNTIYF. The bases read TGTGCCAGCAGTGAAGAACGGTCGATTTCTGGAAACACCATATATTTT.